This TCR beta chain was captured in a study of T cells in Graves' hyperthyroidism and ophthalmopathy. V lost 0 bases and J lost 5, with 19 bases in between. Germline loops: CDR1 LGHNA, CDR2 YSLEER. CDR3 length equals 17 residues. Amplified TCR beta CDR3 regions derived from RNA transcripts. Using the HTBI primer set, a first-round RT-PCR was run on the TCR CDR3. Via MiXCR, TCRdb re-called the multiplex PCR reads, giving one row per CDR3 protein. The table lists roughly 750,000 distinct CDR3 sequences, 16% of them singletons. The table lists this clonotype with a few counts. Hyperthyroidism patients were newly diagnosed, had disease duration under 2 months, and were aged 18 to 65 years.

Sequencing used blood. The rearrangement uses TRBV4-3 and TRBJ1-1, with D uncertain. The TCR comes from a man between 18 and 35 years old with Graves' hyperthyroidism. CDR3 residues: CASSQDGTEGRWTEAFF. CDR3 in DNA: TGCGCCAGCAGCCAAGATGGCACTGAAGGTCGGTGGACTGAAGCTTTCTTT.